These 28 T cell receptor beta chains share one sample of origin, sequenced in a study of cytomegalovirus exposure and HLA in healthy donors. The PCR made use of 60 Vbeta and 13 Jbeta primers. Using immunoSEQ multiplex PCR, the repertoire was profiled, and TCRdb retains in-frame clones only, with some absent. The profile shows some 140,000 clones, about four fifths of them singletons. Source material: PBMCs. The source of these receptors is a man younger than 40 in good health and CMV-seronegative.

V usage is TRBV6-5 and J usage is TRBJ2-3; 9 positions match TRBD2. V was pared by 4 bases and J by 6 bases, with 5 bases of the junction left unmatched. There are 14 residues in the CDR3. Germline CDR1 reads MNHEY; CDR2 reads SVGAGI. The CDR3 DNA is TGTGCCAGCAGTTTTATAGCGGGAGAGGATACGCAGTATTTT. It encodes CASSFIAGEDTQYF.

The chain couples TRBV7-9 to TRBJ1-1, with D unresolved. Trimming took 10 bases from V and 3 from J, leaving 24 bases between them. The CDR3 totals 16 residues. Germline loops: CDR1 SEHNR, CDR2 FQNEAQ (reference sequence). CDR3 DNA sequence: TGTGCCACTAACCCATCGTCCCAACCTAGTGACACTGAAGCTTTCTTT. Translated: CATNPSSQPSDTEAFF.

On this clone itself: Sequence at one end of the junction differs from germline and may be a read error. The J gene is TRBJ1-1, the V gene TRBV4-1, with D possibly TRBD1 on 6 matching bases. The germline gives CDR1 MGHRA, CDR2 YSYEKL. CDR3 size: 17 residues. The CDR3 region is CASRQEGEGVMNTEAFF. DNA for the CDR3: TGCGCCAGCAGACAAGAGGGGGAGGGGGTTATGAACACTGAAGCTTTCTTT.

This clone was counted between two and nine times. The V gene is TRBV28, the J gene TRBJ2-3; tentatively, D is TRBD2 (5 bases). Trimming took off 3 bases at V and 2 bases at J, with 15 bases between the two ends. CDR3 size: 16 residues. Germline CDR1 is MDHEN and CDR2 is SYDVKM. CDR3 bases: TGTGCCAGCAGTTTCCCGGGTGGGAGATCCACAGATACGCAGTATTTT. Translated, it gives CASSFPGGRSTDTQYF. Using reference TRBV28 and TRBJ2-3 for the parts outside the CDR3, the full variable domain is DVKVTQSSRYLVKRTGEKVFLECVQDMDHENMFWYRQDPGLGLRLIYFSYDVKMKEKGDIPEGYSVSREKKERFSLILESASTNQTSMYLCASSFPGGRSTDTQYFGPGTRLTVL.

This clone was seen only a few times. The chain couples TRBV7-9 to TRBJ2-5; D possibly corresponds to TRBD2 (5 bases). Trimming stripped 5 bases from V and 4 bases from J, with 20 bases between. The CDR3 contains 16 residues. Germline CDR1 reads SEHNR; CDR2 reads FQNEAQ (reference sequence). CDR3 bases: TGTGCCAGCAGCCCCCGAGAGGGCGCCAGATTAGAGACCCAGTACTTC. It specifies CASSPREGARLETQYF.

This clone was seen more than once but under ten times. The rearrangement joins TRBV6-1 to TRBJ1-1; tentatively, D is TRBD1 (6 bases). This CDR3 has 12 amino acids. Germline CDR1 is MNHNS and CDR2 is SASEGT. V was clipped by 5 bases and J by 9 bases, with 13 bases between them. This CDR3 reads CASSSPGGQAFF. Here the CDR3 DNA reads TGTGCCAGCAGTTCTCCCGGGGGGCAAGCTTTCTTT.

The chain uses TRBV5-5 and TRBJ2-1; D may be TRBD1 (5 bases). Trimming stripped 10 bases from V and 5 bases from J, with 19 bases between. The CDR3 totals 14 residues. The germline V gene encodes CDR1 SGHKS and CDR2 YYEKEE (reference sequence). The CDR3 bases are TGTGCCTCTAGGGGTCACGTCTCGCACAATGAGCAGTTCTTC. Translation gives CASRGHVSHNEQFF.

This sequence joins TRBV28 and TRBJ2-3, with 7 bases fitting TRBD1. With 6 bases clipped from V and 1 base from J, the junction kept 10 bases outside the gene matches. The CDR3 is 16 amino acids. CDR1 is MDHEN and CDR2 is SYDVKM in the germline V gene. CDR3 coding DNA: TGTGCCAGCAGGTTAGGGGGCGCCGGTGGCACAGATACGCAGTATTTT. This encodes CASRLGGAGGTDTQYF.

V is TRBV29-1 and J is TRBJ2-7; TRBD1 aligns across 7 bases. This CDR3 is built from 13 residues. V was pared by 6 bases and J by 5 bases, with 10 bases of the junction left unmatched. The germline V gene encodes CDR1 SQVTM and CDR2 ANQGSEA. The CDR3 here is CSVYTGDSHEQYF. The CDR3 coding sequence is TGCAGCGTCTACACAGGGGATAGCCACGAGCAGTACTTC.

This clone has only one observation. DNA of the CDR3: TGTGCCAGCAGACAAGGGGGAGTCTTCAACAATGAGCAGTTCTTC. It is translated as CASRQGGVFNNEQFF. This chain links TRBV7-3 with TRBJ2-1; perhaps TRBD1 as D (6 bases). V was pared by 6 bases and J by 5 bases, with 17 bases between. CDR1 and CDR2 from the germline V gene are SGHTA and FQGTGA. The CDR3 has 15 amino acids.

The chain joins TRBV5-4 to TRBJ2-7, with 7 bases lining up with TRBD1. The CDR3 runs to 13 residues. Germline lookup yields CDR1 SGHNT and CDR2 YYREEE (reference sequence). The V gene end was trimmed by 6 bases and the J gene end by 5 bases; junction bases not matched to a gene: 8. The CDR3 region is CASTEDRFNEQYF. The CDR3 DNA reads TGTGCCAGCACCGAGGACAGGTTTAACGAGCAGTACTTC. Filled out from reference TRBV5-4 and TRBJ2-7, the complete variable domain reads ETGVTQSPTHLIKTRGQQVTLRCSSQSGHNTVSWYQQALGQGPQFIFQYYREEENGRGNFPPRFSGLQFPNYSSELNVNALELDDSALYLCASTEDRFNEQYFGPGTRLTVT.

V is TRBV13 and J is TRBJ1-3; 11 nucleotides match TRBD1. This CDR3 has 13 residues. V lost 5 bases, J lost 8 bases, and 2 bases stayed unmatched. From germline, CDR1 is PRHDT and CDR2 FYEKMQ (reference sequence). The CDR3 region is CASSGQGADTIYF. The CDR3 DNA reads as TGTGCCAGCAGCGGACAGGGGGCGGACACCATATATTTT.

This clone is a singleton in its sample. CDR3 DNA sequence: TGTGCCAGCAAGAGACAGGGGTACGAGCAGTACTTC. Encoded protein: CASKRQGYEQYF. The V and J genes are TRBV6-1 and TRBJ2-7; TRBD1 agrees at 8 bases. The CDR3 is 12 residues long. The ends lost 7 bases at V and 4 bases at J; junction bases unmatched: 3. CDR1 is MNHNS and CDR2 is SASEGT in the germline V gene.

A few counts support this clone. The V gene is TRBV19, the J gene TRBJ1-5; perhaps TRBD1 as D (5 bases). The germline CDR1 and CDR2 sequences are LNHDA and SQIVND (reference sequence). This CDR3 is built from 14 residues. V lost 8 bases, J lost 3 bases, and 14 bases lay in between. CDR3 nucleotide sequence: TGTGCCAGTCGCAATACAGGATACAATCAGCCCCAGCATTTT. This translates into CASRNTGYNQPQHF.

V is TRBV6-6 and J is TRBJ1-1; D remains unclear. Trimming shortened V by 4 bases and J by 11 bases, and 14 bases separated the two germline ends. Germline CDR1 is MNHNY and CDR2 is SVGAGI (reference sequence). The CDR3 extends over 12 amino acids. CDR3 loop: CASSSSGTEAFF. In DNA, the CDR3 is TGTGCCAGCAGTTCCAGCGGCACAGAGGCTTTCTTT.

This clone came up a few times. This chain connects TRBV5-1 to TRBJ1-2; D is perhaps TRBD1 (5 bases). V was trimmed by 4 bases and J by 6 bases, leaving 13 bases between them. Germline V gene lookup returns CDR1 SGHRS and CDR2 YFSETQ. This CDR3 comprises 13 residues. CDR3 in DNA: TGCGCCAGCAGCGAACAGGAAGCCGATGGCTACACCTTC. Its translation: CASSEQEADGYTF.

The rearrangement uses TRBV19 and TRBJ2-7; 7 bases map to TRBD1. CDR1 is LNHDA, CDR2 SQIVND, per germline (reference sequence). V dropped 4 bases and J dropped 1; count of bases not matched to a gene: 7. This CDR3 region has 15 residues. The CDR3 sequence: CASSRASRGSYEQYF. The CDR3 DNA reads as TGTGCCAGTAGTAGGGCCTCCAGGGGGTCCTACGAGCAGTACTTC.

CDR3 in amino acids: CASSSNNEQFF. CDR3 sequence (DNA): TGTGCCAGCAGCTCAAACAATGAGCAGTTCTTC. This chain connects TRBV9 to TRBJ2-1; no definite D call. Germline CDR1 and CDR2: SGDLS and YYNGEE. V gave up 4 bases and J gave up 5 bases, with 4 bases separating them. CDR3 length: 11 amino acids.

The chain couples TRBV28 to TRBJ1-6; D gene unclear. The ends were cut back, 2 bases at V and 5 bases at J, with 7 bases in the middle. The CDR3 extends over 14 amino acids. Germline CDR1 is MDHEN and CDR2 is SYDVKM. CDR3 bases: TGTGCCAGCAGTTTAATGGGCGATAATTCACCCCTCCACTTT. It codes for CASSLMGDNSPLHF.

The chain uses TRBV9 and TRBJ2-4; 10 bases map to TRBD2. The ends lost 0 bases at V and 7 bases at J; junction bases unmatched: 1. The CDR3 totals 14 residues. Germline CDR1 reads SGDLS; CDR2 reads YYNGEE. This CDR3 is CASSVEAGGNIQYF. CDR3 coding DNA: TGTGCCAGCAGCGTAGAAGCGGGAGGGAACATTCAGTACTTC.

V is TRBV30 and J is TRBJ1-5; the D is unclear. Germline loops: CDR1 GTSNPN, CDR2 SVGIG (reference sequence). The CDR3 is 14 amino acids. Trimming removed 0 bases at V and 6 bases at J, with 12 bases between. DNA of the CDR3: TGTGCCTGGAGTGTTGCCAGGAGGAGTCAGCCCCAGCATTTT. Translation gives CAWSVARRSQPQHF.

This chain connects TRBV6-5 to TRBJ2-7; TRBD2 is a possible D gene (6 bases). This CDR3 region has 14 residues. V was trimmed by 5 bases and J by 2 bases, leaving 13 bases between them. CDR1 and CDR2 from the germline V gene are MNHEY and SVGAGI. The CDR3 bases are TGTGCCAGCAGTCCCCGGCGGGGAACCTACGAGCAGTACTTC. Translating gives CASSPRRGTYEQYF.

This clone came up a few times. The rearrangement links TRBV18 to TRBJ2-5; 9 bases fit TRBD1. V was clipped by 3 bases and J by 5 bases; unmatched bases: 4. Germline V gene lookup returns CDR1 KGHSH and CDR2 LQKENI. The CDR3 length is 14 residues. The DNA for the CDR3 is TGTGCCAGCTCACCCATTGGACAGGGGGAGACCCAGTACTTC. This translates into CASSPIGQGETQYF. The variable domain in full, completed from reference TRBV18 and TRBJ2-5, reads NAGVMQNPRHLVRRRGQEARLRCSPMKGHSHVYWYRQLPEEGLKFMVYLQKENIIDESGMPKERFSAEFPKEGPSILRIQQVVRGDSAAYFCASSPIGQGETQYFGPGTRLLVL.

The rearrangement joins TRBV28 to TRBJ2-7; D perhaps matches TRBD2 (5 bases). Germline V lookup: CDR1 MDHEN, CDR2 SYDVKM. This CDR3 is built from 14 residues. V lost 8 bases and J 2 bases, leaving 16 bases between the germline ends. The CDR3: CASHPSGPPYEQYF. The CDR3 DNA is TGTGCCAGCCACCCCAGCGGCCCTCCCTACGAGCAGTACTTC.

The CDR3 nucleotides are TGTGCCAGTCAGGGGCTTGGGATAGCTTTCTCTAGCACAGATACGCAGTATTTT. Translated, it gives CASQGLGIAFSSTDTQYF. The V call is TRBV2, the J call TRBJ2-3; possibly TRBD1 for D (6 bases). Deletions cut 9 bases from V and 0 bases from J, with 25 bases between. The CDR3 contains 18 residues. Germline V gene sequence: CDR1 SNHLY, CDR2 FYNNEI.

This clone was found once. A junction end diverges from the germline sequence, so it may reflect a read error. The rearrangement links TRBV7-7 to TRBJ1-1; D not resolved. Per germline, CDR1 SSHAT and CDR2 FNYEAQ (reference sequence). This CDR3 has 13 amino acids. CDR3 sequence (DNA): TGTGCTAGCAGCACCCGGACGGGGACTGAAGCTTTCTTT. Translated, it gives CASSTRTGTEAFF.

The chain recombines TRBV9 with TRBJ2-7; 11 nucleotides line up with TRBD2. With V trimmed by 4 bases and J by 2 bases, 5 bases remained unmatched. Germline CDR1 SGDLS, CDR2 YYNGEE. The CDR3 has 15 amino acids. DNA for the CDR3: TGTGCCAGCAGCCCCTTACTAGCGGGGGCCTACGAGCAGTACTTC. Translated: CASSPLLAGAYEQYF.

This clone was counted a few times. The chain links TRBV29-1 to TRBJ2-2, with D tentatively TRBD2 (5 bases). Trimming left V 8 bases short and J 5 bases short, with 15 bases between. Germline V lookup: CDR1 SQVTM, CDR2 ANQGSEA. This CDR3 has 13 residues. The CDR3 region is CSYRLTGTGELFF. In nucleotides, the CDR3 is TGCAGCTACCGGTTAACGGGAACCGGGGAGCTGTTTTTT.